The sequence of this T cell receptor (beta chain) was determined in a study of chemoradiotherapy in HPV16-positive cancers. About the research overall: Candidate HPV-specific T-cell clones and common TCR motifs came from functional assays in a couple of HPV16-positive patients. Overall study findings and caveats: HPV-responsive T-cell expansion during chemoradiotherapy was linked to improved recurrence-free survival in HPV16-positive patients. Candidate HPV-specific clones and E7-related TCR motifs grew in tumor during treatment.

TCRdb keeps only in-frame clones here, not all; method: immunoSEQ multiplex PCR. The table records approximately 17,000 clones, around 70% of them present only once. The CDR3 consists of 15 residues. The germline gives CDR1 SNHLY, CDR2 FYNNEI. J gave up 0 bases and V 8 bases, and 7 bases lay outside the gene matches. Repertoires were sampled repeatedly during chemoradiotherapy. As regards this clone: What it binds is unknown.

This sequence was found in a human donor with HPV-associated anogenital cancer. The chain links TRBV2 to TRBJ2-7; 10 bases map to TRBD2. Sequencing was performed on tumor tissue, taken from a patient who underwent chemoradiotherapy. The chain's CDR3 is CASAGRLAGSYEQYF. Written as DNA, the CDR3 is TGTGCCAGCGCTGGTCGACTAGCGGGCTCCTACGAGCAGTACTTC.